This TCR beta chain was identified during a study of control samples from healthy donors and cancer patients. Germline assignment: CDR1 MDHEN and CDR2 SYDVKM. The CDR3 is 17 amino acids. The V gene lost 3 bases and the J gene lost 2 bases, with 19 bases spanning the gap. Using immunoSEQ multiplex PCR, the repertoire was profiled, and TCRdb retains in-frame clones only, with some absent. The data hold about 100,000 clones, with 70% to 85% observed a single time. The genes are TRBV28 and TRBJ1-2, with a tentative D call TRBD1 (5 bases). Sequences were obtained from blood. The sequence derives from a man between 18 and 29 years old in good health. As DNA, the CDR3 is TGTGCCAGCAGTTTGGGGGGTACAGCCGAAATCAACTATGGCTACACCTTC. This translates into CASSLGGTAEINYGYTF.